Sequencing of this T cell receptor beta chain was carried out in a study of T cell responses to AZD1222 COVID-19 vaccine. For the study at large: Both about-4-week and about-12-week second-dose recipients were combined. Overall study findings and caveats: The sample set comprised mostly white British donors with more females, and clonal diversity was possibly underestimated. In the spike-specific TCR repertoire, nearly half reportedly target unmutated variant regions.

Note on this clone: Antigen unknown.

Measured with immunoSEQ multiplex PCR; TCRdb has only the in-frame clones, and not every one. The table includes 150,000 to 200,000 clones, under 95% detected once. Germline lookup yields CDR1 MNHEY and CDR2 SMNVEV (reference sequence). Between the trimmed V and J ends, which lost 4 bases and 4 bases, there was a span of 11 bases. The CDR3 consists of 14 residues. The rearrangement uses TRBV27 and TRBJ1-5; D perhaps matches TRBD1 (5 bases). The input for sequencing was peripheral blood, taken on day 0 of AZD1222 vaccination. This sequence originates from an adult in good health. The CDR3 coding sequence is TGTGCCAGCAGTTCCCGGGACGGGAATCAGCCCCAGCATTTT. It is translated as CASSSRDGNQPQHF.